These T cell receptor beta chains were read from a single sample in a study of T cell changes during pregnancy in multiple sclerosis. Assay: immunoSEQ multiplex PCR; the TCRdb copy retains only in-frame clones and omits some. The table shows about 110,000 clones, with around 90% occurring only once. The sample in question was peripheral blood, obtained before pregnancy. These receptor sequences come from a female donor with multiple sclerosis, enrolled in a pregnancy study. Both conserved end residues are part of each CDR3. Fields, in order: V gene, D gene, clone size, J gene, CDR3 DNA, CDR3 protein. D genes are given only for firm matches. Clone size appears in some rows only: once, few, many, or a class for an expanded clone.

>TRBV19|-|-|TRBJ1-6
TGTGCCAGTAGTATAGCAAATTCACCCCTCCACTTT
CASSIANSPLHF
>TRBV2|-|-|TRBJ1-1
TGTGCCAGCAGTGACCGGTCGGAGTCGGGGAAAACTGAAGCTTTCTTT
CASSDRSESGKTEAFF
>TRBV7-2|TRBD1|-|TRBJ2-1
TGTGCCAGCAGAAAGGGACAGGCGTCCTACAATGAGCAGTTCTTC
CASRKGQASYNEQFF
>TRBV19|-|-|TRBJ2-7
TGTGCCAGTAGACAAGACGACAGGACCTACGAGCAGTACTTC
CASRQDDRTYEQYF
>TRBV14|TRBD1|-|TRBJ1-2
TGTGCCAGCAGCCAGACCGGGACAGGGGACCTTAGAGGCTACACCTTC
CASSQTGTGDLRGYTF
>TRBV27|TRBD2|-|TRBJ2-7
TGTGCCAGCAGTTTACTAGCGGGAAACTACGAGCAGTACTTC
CASSLLAGNYEQYF
>TRBV2|TRBD2|-|TRBJ2-5
TGTGCCAGCAGGAATACCGGGACTAGTCAAGAGACCCAGTACTTC
CASRNTGTSQETQYF
>TRBV10-3|-|-|TRBJ2-7
TGTGCCATCAGTGACCAGGGATCTTACGAGCAGTACTTC
CAISDQGSYEQYF
>TRBV23-1|TRBD1|-|TRBJ1-4
TGCGCCAGCAGGCCTTCCGGGACAGAGTATGAAAAACTGTTTTTT
CASRPSGTEYEKLFF
>TRBV5-1|TRBD2|once|TRBJ2-7
TGCGCCAGCAGCTTGGGACTAGCGGGAGTCGAGCAGTACTTC
CASSLGLAGVEQYF